This T cell receptor (beta chain) is drawn from a study of blood T cell repertoires in COVID-19. Study as a whole: PBMCs, B-cell-depleted T cells, or T cells were the source of the cDNA or gDNA that made up the material.

Germline-derived CDR1 and CDR2 are LGHDT and YNNKEL (reference sequence). Trimming cost V 1 base and J 0 bases, with 10 bases left between them. The CDR3 runs 16 residues. The study drew participants aged about 18 to 89 years from some 25 US areas. Which cohort a participant joined came from the clinical history participants gave. Per the authors' pipeline: Reference gene primer amplification yielded estimated nucleated cell counts. This table comes from immunoSEQ multiplex PCR, and its TCRdb copy is limited to in-frame clones, with some not included. V, J and clone size are taken as reported in that table, and D and trimming were inferred from the DNA itself. This table holds roughly 330,000 clones, 70% to 90% found once.

This clonotype was sampled from a woman aged 25-40 years who had recovered from COVID-19. Sequenced material: PBMCs or T cells enriched from blood (not recorded which). The V and J genes are TRBV3-1 (or the pseudogene TRBV3-2) and TRBJ1-3, with unresolved D. The CDR3 sequence is CASSQVQVISGNTIYF. The DNA for the CDR3 is TGTGCCAGCAGCCAAGTGCAGGTTATCTCTGGAAACACCATATATTTT.